This TCR beta chain was identified during a study of molecular identifiers for immune sequencing clone quantification. Across the study: Five portions were made in replicates from RNA of 20,000 or 100,000 naive CD8 cells, and four underwent sequencing. Whole-study results and caveats: Even with some 960,000 naive cells present, spiked Jurkat TCR RNA from one cell was reportedly detectable.

Germline V lookup: CDR1 KGHDR, CDR2 SFDVKD. The CDR3 extends over 15 amino acids. V gave up 2 bases and J gave up 3 bases, with 10 bases separating them. The bulk TCR libraries were made with methods described before and with listed TCR primers. MiXCR was run by TCRdb on the PCR reads, yielding one entry per CDR3 protein. The sample has roughly 300,000 distinct CDR3 sequences, about a quarter seen once; the top ten hold approximately 0.74%. This clonotype has ten or more counts. Its antigen is currently unknown. The TCR originated in a human donor in good health. Some libraries in this study had Jurkat cell RNA spiked in. The genes are TRBV24-1 and TRBJ2-1; maybe TRBD2 (5 bases). The specimen sequenced was naive CD8+ T cells from blood, with Jurkat cell RNA spiked in. Subset noted: FACS-sorted CD8+CD4-CCR7+CD45RA+ naive T cells. The CDR3 protein is CATSDSGLNYNEQFF. CDR3 in DNA: TGTGCCACCAGTGATTCAGGACTTAACTACAATGAGCAGTTCTTC.